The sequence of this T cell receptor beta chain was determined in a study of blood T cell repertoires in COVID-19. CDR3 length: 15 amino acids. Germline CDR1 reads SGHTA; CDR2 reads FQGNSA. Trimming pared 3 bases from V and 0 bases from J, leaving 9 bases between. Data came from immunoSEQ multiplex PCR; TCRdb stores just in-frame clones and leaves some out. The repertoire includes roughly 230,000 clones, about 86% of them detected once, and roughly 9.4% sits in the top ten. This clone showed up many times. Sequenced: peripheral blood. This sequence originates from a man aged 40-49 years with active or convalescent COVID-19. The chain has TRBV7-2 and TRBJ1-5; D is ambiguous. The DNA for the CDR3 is TGTGCCAGCAGCTTTAGCCGCTATAGCAATCAGCCCCAGCATTTT. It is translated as CASSFSRYSNQPQHF.